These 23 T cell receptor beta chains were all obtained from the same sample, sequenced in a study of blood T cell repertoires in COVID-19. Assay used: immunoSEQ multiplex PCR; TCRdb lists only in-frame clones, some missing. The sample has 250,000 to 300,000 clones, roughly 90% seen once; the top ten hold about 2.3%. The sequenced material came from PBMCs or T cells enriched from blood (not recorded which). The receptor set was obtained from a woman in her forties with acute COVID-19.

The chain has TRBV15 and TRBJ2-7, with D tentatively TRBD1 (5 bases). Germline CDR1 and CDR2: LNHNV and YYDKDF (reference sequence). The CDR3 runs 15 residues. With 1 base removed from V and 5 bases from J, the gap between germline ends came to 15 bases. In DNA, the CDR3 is TGTGCCACCAGCAGAGCGGCCCAGGGTTTCAACGAGCAGTACTTC. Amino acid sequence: CATSRAAQGFNEQYF.

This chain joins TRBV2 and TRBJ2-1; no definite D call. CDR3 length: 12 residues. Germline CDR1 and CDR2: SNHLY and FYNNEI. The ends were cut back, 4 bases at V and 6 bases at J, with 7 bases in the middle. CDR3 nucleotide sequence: TGTGCCAGCAGTGTCGGGTTCAATGAGCAGTTCTTC. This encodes CASSVGFNEQFF.

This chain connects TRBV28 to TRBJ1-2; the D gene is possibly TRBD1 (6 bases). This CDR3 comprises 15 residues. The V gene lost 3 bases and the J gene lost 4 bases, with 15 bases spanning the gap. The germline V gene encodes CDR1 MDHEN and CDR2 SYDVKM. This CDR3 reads CASSFGGHRSYGYTF. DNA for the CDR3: TGTGCCAGCAGTTTCGGGGGGCACCGGAGCTATGGCTACACCTTC.

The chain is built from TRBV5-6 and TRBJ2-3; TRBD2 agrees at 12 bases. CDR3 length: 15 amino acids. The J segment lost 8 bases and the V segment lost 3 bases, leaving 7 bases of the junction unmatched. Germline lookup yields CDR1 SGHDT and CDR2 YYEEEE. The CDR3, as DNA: TGTGCCAGCAGCTACTTGACTAGCGGGGGCGGTACGCAGTATTTT. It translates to CASSYLTSGGGTQYF.

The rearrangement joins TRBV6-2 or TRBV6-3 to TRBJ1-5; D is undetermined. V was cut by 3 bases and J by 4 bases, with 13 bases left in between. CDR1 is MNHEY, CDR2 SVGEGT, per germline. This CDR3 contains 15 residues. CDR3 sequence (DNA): TGTGCCAGCAGTTATACGGGGTTAGGTAATCAGCCCCAGCATTTT. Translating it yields CASSYTGLGNQPQHF.

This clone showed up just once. The chain's CDR3 is CATSDFTGGFTDTQYF. CDR3 nucleotide sequence: TGTGCCACCAGTGATTTTACCGGGGGGTTCACAGATACGCAGTATTTT. The rearrangement uses TRBV24-1 and TRBJ2-3; 7 nucleotides line up with TRBD2. This CDR3 has 16 residues. J was trimmed by 2 bases and V by 1 base; bases with no gene match: 5. CDR1 and CDR2 (germline): KGHDR, SFDVKD.

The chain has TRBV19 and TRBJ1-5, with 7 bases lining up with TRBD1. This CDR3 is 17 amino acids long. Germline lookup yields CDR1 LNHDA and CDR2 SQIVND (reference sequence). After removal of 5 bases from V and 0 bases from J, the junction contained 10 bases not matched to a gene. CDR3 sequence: CASSSDRDRYSNQPQHF. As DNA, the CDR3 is TGTGCCAGTAGTTCTGACAGGGATCGTTATAGCAATCAGCCCCAGCATTTT.

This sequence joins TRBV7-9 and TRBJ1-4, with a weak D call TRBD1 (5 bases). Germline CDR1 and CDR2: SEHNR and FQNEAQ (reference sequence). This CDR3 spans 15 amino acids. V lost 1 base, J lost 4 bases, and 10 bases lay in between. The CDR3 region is CASSLGTKNNEKLFF. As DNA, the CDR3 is TGTGCCAGCAGCTTAGGGACAAAGAATAATGAAAAACTGTTTTTT.

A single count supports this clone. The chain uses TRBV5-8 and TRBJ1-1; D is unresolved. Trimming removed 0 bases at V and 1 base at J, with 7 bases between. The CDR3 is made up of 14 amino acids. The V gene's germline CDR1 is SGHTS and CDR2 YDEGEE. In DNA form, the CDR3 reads TGTGCCAGCAGCTTGGATGCGGGGAACACTGAAGCTTTCTTT. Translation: CASSLDAGNTEAFF.

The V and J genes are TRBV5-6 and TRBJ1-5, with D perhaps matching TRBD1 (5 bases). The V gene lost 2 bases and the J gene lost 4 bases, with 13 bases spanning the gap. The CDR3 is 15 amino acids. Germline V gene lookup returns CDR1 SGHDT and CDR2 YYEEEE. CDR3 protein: CASSLGEGRNQPQHF. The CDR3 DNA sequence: TGTGCCAGCAGCTTAGGGGAGGGTAGGAATCAGCCCCAGCATTTT.

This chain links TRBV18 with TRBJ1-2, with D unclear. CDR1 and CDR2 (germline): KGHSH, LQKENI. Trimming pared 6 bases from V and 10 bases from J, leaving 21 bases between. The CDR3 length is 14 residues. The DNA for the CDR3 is TGTGCCAGCTCCCAACCGCTCACCAAGGCGGTCTACACCTTC. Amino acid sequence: CASSQPLTKAVYTF.

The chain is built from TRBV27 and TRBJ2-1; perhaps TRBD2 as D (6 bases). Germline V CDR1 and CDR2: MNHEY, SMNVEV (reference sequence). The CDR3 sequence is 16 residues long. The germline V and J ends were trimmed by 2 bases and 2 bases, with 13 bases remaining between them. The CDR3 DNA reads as TGTGCCAGCAGTTTAGGGCCGGGAGTGCCCTACAATGAGCAGTTCTTC. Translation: CASSLGPGVPYNEQFF.

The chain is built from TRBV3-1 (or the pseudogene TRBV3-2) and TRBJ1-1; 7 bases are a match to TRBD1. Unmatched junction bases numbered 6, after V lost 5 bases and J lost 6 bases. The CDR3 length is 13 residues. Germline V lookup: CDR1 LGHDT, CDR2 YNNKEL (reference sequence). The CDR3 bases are TGTGCCAGCAGCGGGGGAACAGGGGCTGAAGCTTTCTTT. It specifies CASSGGTGAEAFF.

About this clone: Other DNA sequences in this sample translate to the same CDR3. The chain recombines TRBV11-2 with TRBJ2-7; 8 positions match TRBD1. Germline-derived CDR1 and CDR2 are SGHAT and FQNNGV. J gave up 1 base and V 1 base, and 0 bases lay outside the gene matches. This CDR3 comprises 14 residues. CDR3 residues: CASSLGTGSYEQYF. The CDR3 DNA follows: TGTGCCAGCAGCTTAGGGACAGGGTCCTACGAGCAGTACTTC.

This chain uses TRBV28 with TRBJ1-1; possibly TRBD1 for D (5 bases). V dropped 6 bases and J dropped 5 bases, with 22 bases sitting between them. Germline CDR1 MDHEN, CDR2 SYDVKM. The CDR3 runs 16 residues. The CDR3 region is CASSGSGTLGGTEAFF. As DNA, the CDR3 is TGTGCCAGCAGCGGATCCGGGACGTTAGGAGGGACTGAAGCTTTCTTT. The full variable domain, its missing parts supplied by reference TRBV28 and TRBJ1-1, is DVKVTQSSRYLVKRTGEKVFLECVQDMDHENMFWYRQDPGLGLRLIYFSYDVKMKEKGDIPEGYSVSREKKERFSLILESASTNQTSMYLCASSGSGTLGGTEAFFGQGTRLTVV.

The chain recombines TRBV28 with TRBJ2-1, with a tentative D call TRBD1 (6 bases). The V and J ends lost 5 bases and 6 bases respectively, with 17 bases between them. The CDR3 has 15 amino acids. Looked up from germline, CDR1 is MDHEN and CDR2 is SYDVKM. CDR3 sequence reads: CASSSSPGTRNEQFF. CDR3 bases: TGTGCCAGCAGTAGTTCCCCCGGGACACGCAATGAGCAGTTCTTC. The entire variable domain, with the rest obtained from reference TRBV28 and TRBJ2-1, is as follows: DVKVTQSSRYLVKRTGEKVFLECVQDMDHENMFWYRQDPGLGLRLIYFSYDVKMKEKGDIPEGYSVSREKKERFSLILESASTNQTSMYLCASSSSPGTRNEQFFGPGTRLTVL.

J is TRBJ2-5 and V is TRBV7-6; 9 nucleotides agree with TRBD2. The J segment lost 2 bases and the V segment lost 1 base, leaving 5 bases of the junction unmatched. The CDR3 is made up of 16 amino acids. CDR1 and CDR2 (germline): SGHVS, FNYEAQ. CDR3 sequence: CASSLEGLANQETQYF. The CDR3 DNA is TGTGCCAGCAGCTTAGAGGGACTAGCAAATCAAGAGACCCAGTACTTC.

Here the CDR3 DNA reads TGCGCCAGCAGCTTCGCGGGGGGGTCACAAGAGACCCAGTACTTC. This translates into CASSFAGGSQETQYF. The chain has TRBV5-1 and TRBJ2-5, with TRBD2 identical over 9 bases. This CDR3 has 15 amino acids. With V trimmed by 2 bases and J by 2 bases, 4 bases remained unmatched. CDR1 SGHRS and CDR2 YFSETQ come from the germline V gene.

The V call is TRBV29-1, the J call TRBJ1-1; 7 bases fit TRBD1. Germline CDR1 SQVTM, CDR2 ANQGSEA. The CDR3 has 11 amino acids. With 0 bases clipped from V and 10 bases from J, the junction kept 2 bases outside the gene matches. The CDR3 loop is CSVEDRGVAFF. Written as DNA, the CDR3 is TGCAGCGTTGAAGACAGGGGGGTAGCTTTCTTT.

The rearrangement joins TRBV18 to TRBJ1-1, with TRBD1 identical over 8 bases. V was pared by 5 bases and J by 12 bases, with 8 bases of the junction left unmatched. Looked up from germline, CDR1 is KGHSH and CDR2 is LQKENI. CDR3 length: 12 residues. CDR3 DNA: TGTGCCAGCTCATCTCCGGACAGGGTAACTTTCTTT. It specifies CASSSPDRVTFF.

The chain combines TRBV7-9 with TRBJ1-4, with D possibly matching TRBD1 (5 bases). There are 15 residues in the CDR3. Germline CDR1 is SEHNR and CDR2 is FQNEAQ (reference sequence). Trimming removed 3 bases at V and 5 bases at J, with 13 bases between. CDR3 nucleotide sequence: TGTGCCAGCAGCTTTGCGGGGACTTTAAATGAAAAACTGTTTTTT. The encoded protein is CASSFAGTLNEKLFF. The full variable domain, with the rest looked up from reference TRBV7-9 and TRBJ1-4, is DTGVSQNPRHKITKRGQNVTFRCDPISEHNRLYWYRQTLGQGPEFLTYFQNEAQLEKSRLLSDRFSAERPKGSFSTLEIQRTEQGDSAMYLCASSFAGTLNEKLFFGSGTQLSVL.

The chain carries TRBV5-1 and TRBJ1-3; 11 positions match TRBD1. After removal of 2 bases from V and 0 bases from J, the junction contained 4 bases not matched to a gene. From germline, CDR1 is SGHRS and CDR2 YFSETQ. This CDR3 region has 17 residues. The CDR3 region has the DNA TGCGCCAGCAGCTTTACCGGGACAGGGGGCTCTGGAAACACCATATATTTT. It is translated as CASSFTGTGGSGNTIYF.

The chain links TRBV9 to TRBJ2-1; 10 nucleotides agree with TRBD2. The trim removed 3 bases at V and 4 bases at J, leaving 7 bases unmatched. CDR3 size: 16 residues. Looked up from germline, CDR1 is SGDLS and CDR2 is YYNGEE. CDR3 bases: TGTGCCAGCAGCGAGTTAGCGGGGGGTTCATACAATGAGCAGTTCTTC. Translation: CASSELAGGSYNEQFF.